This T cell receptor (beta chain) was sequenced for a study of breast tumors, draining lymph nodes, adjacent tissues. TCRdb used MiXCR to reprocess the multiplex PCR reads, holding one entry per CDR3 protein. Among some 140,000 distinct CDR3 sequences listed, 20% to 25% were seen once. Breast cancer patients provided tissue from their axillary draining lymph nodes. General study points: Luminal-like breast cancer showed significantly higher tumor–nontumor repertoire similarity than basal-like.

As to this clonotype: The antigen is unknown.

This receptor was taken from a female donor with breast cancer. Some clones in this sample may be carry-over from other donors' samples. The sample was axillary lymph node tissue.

CDR3 region: CASRGGASYNEQFF. CDR3 DNA sequence: TGTGCCAGCAGGGGCGGGGCCTCCTACAATGAGCAGTTCTTC. V usage is TRBV6-6 and J usage is TRBJ2-1, with a tentative D call TRBD2 (6 bases). Germline CDR1 reads MNHNY; CDR2 reads SVGAGI (reference sequence). V was clipped by 6 bases and J by 0 bases, with 9 bases between them. This CDR3 comprises 14 residues.